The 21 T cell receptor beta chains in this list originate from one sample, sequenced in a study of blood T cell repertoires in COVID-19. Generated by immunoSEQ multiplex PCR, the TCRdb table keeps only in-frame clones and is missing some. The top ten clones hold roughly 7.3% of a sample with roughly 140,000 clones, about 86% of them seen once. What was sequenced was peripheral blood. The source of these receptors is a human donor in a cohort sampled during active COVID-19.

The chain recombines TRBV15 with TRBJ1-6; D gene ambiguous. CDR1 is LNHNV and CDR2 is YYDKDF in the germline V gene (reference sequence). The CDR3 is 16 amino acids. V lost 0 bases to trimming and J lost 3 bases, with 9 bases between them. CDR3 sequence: CATSRDRSSYNSPLHF. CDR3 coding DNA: TGTGCCACCAGCAGAGACCGTAGCAGCTATAATTCACCCCTCCACTTT.

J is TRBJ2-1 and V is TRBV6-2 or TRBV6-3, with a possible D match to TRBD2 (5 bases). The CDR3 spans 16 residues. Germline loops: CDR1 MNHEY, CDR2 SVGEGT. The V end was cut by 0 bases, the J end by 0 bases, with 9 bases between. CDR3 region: CASSYSPGSSYNEQFF. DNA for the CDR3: TGTGCCAGCAGTTACTCGCCGGGAAGCTCCTACAATGAGCAGTTCTTC.

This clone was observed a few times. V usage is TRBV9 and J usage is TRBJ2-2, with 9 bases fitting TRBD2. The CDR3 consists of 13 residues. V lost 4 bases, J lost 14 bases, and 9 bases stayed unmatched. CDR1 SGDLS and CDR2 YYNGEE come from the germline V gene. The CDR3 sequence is CASSSRLADLLFF. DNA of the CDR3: TGTGCCAGCAGCTCCCGACTAGCGGATCTCCTGTTTTTT.

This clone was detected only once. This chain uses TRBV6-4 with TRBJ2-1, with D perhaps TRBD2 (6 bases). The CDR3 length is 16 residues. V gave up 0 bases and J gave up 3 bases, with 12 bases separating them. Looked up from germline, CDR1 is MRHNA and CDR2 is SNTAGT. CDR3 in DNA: TGTGCCAGCAGTGACTCTCCCGGACTAAACTACAATGAGCAGTTCTTC. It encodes CASSDSPGLNYNEQFF.

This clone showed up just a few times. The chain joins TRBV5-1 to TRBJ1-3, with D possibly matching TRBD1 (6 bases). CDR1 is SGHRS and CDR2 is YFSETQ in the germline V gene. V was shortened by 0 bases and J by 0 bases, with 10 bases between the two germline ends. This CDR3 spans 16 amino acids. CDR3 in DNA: TGCGCCAGCAGCTTGGGACAGGTACTCTCTGGAAACACCATATATTTT. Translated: CASSLGQVLSGNTIYF.

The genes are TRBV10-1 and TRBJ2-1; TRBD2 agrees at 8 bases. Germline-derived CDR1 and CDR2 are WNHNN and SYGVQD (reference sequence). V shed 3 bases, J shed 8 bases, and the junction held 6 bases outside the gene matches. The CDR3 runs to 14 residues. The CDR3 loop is CASSDSGDKDEQFF. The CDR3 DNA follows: TGCGCCAGCAGTGATAGCGGGGACAAGGATGAGCAGTTCTTC.

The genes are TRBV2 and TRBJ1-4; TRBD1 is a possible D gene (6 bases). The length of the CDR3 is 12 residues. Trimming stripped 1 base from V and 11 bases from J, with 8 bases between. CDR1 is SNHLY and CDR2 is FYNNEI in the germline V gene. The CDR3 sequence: CASSEGTEKLFF. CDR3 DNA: TGTGCCAGCAGTGAAGGGACAGAGAAACTGTTTTTT.

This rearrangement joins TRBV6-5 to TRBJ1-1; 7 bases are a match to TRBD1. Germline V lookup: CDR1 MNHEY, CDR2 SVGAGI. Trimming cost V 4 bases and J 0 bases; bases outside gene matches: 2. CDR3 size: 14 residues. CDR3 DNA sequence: TGTGCCAGCAGTTCGGGACAGCTGAACACTGAAGCTTTCTTT. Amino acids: CASSSGQLNTEAFF.

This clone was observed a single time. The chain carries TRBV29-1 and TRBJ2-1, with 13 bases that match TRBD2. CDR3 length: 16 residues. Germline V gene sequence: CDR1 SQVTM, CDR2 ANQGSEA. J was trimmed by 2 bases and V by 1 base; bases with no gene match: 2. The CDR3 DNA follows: TGCAGCGTTGAAGGACTAGCGGGGGGAACCTACAATGAGCAGTTCTTC. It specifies CSVEGLAGGTYNEQFF.

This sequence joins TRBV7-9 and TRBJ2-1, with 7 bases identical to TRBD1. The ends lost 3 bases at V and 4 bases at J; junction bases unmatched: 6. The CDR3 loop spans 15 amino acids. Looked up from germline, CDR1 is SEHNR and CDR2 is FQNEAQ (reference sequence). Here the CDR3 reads CASSFNRDRYNEQFF. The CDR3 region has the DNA TGTGCCAGCAGCTTCAATAGGGACAGATACAATGAGCAGTTCTTC.

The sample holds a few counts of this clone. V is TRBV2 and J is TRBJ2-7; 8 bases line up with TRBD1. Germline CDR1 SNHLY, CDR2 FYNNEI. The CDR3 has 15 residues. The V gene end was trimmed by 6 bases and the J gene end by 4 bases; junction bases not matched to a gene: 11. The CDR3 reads CASRTGQGGRYEQYF. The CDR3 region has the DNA TGTGCCAGCAGGACCGGACAGGGAGGCCGATACGAGCAGTACTTC.

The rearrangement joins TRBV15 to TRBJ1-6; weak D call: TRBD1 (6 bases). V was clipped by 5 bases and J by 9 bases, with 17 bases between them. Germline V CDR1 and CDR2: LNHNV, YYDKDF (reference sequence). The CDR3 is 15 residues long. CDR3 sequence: CATSPQKGVGSPLHF. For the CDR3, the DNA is TGTGCCACCAGCCCGCAAAAGGGGGTTGGTTCACCCCTCCACTTT.

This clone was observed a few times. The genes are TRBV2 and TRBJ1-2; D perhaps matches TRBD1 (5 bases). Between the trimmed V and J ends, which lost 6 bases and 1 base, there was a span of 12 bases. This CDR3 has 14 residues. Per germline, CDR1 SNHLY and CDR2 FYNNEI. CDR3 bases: TGTGCCAGCAGACCCCGGGGACTTAACTATGGCTACACCTTC. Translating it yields CASRPRGLNYGYTF. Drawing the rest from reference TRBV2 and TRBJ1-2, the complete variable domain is EPEVTQTPSHQVTQMGQEVILRCVPISNHLYFYWYRQILGQKVEFLVSFYNNEISEKSEIFDDQFSVERPDGSNFTLKIRSTKLEDSAMYFCASRPRGLNYGYTFGSGTRLTVV.

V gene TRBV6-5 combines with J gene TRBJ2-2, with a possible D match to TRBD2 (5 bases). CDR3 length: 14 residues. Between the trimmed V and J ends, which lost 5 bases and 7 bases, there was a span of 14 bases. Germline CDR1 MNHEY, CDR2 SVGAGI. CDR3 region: CASSLDYVNGELFF. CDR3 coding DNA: TGTGCCAGCAGTCTAGACTATGTAAACGGGGAGCTGTTTTTT.

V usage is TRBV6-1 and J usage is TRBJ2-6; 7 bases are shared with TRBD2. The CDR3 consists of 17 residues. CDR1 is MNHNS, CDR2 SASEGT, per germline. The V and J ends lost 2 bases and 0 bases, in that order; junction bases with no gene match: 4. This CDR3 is CASSEQRGVSGANVLTF. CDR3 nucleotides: TGTGCCAGCAGTGAACAGCGGGGAGTCTCTGGGGCCAACGTCCTGACTTTC.

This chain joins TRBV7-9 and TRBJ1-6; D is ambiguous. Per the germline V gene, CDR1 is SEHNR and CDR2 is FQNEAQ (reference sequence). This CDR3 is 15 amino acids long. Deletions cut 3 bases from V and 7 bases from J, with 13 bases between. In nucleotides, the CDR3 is TGTGCCAGCAGCTTCGGTACTATAGTGAATTCACCCCTCCACTTT. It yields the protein CASSFGTIVNSPLHF.

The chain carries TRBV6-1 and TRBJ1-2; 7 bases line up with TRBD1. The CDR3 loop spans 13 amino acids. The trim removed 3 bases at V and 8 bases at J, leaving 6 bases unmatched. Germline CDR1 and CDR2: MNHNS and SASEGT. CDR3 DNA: TGTGCCAGCAGTGACCCAAAGGACAGGGGCTACACCTTC. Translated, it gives CASSDPKDRGYTF.

In DNA, the CDR3 is TGTGCCAGTAGTTCAGGACAGGGATCTTACTATGGCTACACCTTC. As protein: CASSSGQGSYYGYTF. This rearrangement joins TRBV19 to TRBJ1-2; 8 bases are a match to TRBD1. V trimming: 5 bases; J trimming: 3 bases; junction bases outside the gene matches: 8. Looked up from germline, CDR1 is LNHDA and CDR2 is SQIVND (reference sequence). CDR3 length: 15 amino acids.

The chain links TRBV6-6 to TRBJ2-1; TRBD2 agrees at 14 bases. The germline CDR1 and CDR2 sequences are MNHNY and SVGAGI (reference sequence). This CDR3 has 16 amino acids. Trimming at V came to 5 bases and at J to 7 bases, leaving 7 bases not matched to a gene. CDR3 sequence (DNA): TGTGCCAGCAGTCGACTAGCGGGGGGGCCGGGTAATGAGCAGTTCTTC. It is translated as CASSRLAGGPGNEQFF.

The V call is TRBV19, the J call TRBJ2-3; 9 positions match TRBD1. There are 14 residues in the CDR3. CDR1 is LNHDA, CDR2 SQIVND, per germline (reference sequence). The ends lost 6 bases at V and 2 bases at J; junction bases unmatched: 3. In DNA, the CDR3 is TGTGCCAGTAGGGGACAGGGTTCCACAGATACGCAGTATTTT. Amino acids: CASRGQGSTDTQYF.

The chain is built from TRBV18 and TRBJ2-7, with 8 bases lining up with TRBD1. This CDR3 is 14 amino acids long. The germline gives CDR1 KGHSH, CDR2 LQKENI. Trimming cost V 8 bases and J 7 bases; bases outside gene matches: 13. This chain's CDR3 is CASQDRQGAEEQYF. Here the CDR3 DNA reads TGTGCCAGCCAGGACCGGCAGGGGGCTGAGGAGCAGTACTTC. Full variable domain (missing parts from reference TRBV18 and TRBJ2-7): NAGVMQNPRHLVRRRGQEARLRCSPMKGHSHVYWYRQLPEEGLKFMVYLQKENIIDESGMPKERFSAEFPKEGPSILRIQQVVRGDSAAYFCASQDRQGAEEQYFGPGTRLTVT.